The source of this T cell receptor beta chain is a study of blood T cell repertoires in COVID-19. This CDR3 spans 19 amino acids. Authors' data handling: Reference gene primers were amplified, and this amplification served to estimate nucleated cell counts. Produced via immunoSEQ multiplex PCR; TCRdb's table is partial and in-frame only. D and trimming were read from the DNA, whereas the V and J calls and clone size are those reported in that table. The sample lists about 200,000 clones; roughly 88% were seen once. Sequenced material: peripheral blood. The source of this sequence is a man aged 18 to 30 with active or convalescent COVID-19. V usage is TRBV21-1 and J usage is TRBJ2-7; TRBD2, the table's D call, lacks a check against the DNA. TRBV21-1 is designated a pseudogene. The chain's CDR3 is CASSFRWDLGGRTSYEQYF. CDR3 DNA: TGTGCCAGCAGCTTTCGTTGGGACTTGGGCGGGAGGACCTCCTACGAGCAGTACTTC.